The source of this T cell receptor (beta chain) is a study of cytomegalovirus exposure and HLA in healthy donors. For this clone: Its target is not known.

In germline, CDR1 is GTSNPN, CDR2 SVGIG (reference sequence). This CDR3 contains 19 residues. V lost 1 base and J lost 0; bases outside the gene matches: 14. Among the 110 or so subjects of the validation cohort, separate from the roughly 670-subject first cohort, were the donors. The repertoire was sequenced with immunoSEQ multiplex PCR; TCRdb's copy has only in-frame clones and lacks some. Counted here are 200,000 or so clones, about 90% occurring once; the ten biggest clones make up approximately 1%. Study results and limitations: Diagnosis of cytomegalovirus status made by the classifier reportedly showed high specificity and sensitivity. Researchers catalogued about 150 TCR beta chains as cytomegalovirus-associated. Many donors shared some public TCRs, even though most TCR sequences were rare.

The chain carries TRBV30 and TRBJ1-4; 7 bases fit TRBD1. The sequenced sample was PBMCs. The TCR comes from a woman aged 18 to 35 in good health and CMV-seronegative. CDR3 protein: CAWSGKSGTDYATNEKLFF. DNA of the CDR3: TGTGCCTGGAGTGGAAAATCCGGGACAGACTACGCAACTAATGAAAAACTGTTTTTT.